The next 20 T cell receptor beta chains were all read from a single sample in a study of cytomegalovirus exposure and HLA in healthy donors. The primer mix had 60 Vbeta and 13 Jbeta primers. The protocol was immunoSEQ multiplex PCR, while the TCRdb copy is restricted to in-frame clones and leaves out a portion. The sample holds about 88,000 clones, 70% to 90% seen once. The specimen was PBMCs. These receptors all stem from a man aged 18-30 years in good health and CMV-seronegative.

Only one count was recorded for this clone. V usage is TRBV28 and J usage is TRBJ2-7; a weak D match, TRBD1 (7 bases). Per germline, CDR1 MDHEN and CDR2 SYDVKM. This CDR3 region has 17 residues. Trimming took off 4 bases at V and 6 bases at J, with 25 bases between the two ends. CDR3 in amino acids: CASSSEGQTRRFREQYF. DNA of the CDR3: TGTGCCAGCAGTTCGGAGGGACAGACCCGTCGTTTTCGCGAGCAGTACTTC.

J is TRBJ2-2 and V is TRBV7-2; possibly TRBD1 for D (5 bases). The V end was cut by 3 bases, the J end by 4 bases, with 9 bases between. CDR1 and CDR2 from the germline V gene are SGHTA and FQGNSA. The CDR3 is 14 residues long. CDR3 DNA sequence: TGTGCCAGCAGCTTCCGACAGCTCACCGGGGAGCTGTTTTTT. Protein sequence: CASSFRQLTGELFF.

This sequence joins TRBV7-3 and TRBJ2-3; maybe TRBD1 (6 bases). The length of the CDR3 is 14 residues. Germline CDR1 reads SGHTA; CDR2 reads FQGTGA. Trimming removed 2 bases at V and 4 bases at J, with 10 bases between. CDR3 residues: CASSLGQPPDTQYF. The CDR3 DNA reads as TGTGCCAGCAGCTTAGGACAGCCTCCAGATACGCAGTATTTT. Full variable domain (missing parts from reference TRBV7-3 and TRBJ2-3): GAGVSQTPSNKVTEKGKYVELRCDPISGHTALYWYRQSLGQGPEFLIYFQGTGAADDSGLPNDRFFAVRPEGSVSTLKIQRTERGDSAVYLCASSLGQPPDTQYFGPGTRLTVL.

The J gene is TRBJ1-1, the V gene TRBV19, with 10 nucleotides matching TRBD1. The germline V gene has CDR1 LNHDA and CDR2 SQIVND (reference sequence). This CDR3 region has 16 residues. The CDR3 reads CATTLRTGGRNTEAFF. The CDR3 DNA is TGTGCTACAACCCTACGGACAGGGGGTAGGAACACTGAAGCTTTCTTT.

This chain links TRBV4-2 with TRBJ1-4; TRBD1 aligns across 11 bases. Trimming cost V 4 bases and J 6 bases; bases outside gene matches: 4. The CDR3 covers 15 residues. Germline CDR1 and CDR2: LGHNA and YNFKEQ. The CDR3: CASSPRGQGDEKLFF. The CDR3 DNA sequence: TGTGCCAGCAGCCCCCGGGGACAGGGGGATGAAAAACTGTTTTTT.

The chain is built from TRBV28 and TRBJ1-6, with a possible D match to TRBD1 (6 bases). V lost 8 bases and J 9 bases, leaving 11 bases between the germline ends. There are 12 residues in the CDR3. Germline-derived CDR1 and CDR2 are MDHEN and SYDVKM. The CDR3 nucleotides are TGTGCCAGCGGACAGAGCATTTCACCCCTCCACTTT. This sequence encodes CASGQSISPLHF.

The chain uses TRBV29-1 and TRBJ1-1; 9 bases agree with TRBD1. With 4 bases clipped from V and 10 bases from J, the junction kept 7 bases outside the gene matches. This CDR3 spans 12 amino acids. Germline V lookup: CDR1 SQVTM, CDR2 ANQGSEA. The CDR3 sequence: CSVAGQGRGAFF. DNA of the CDR3: TGCAGCGTTGCGGGACAGGGCCGAGGAGCTTTCTTT. The whole variable domain, filled in from reference TRBV29-1 and TRBJ1-1, reads SAVISQKPSRDICQRGTSLTIQCQVDSQVTMMFWYRQQPGQSLTLIATANQGSEATYESGFVIDKFPISRPNLTFSTLTVSNMSPEDSSIYLCSVAGQGRGAFFGQGTRLTVV.

The chain joins TRBV6-5 to TRBJ1-1; 11 bases line up with TRBD1. The length of the CDR3 is 16 residues. Germline V CDR1 and CDR2: MNHEY, SVGAGI. With V trimmed by 0 bases and J by 4 bases, 4 bases remained unmatched. CDR3 bases: TGTGCCAGCAGTTACTCAAGGGGACAGGGGGGCACTGAAGCTTTCTTT. Residues: CASSYSRGQGGTEAFF.

The CDR3 loop is CSISVGYEQYF. In DNA form, the CDR3 reads TGCAGCATAAGCGTTGGATACGAGCAGTACTTC. This sequence joins TRBV29-1 and TRBJ2-7; D is ambiguous. The V and J ends lost 8 bases and 4 bases respectively, with 12 bases between them. The germline V gene encodes CDR1 SQVTM and CDR2 ANQGSEA. The CDR3 covers 11 residues.

The CDR3 loop is CASKREYQETQYF. CDR3 sequence (DNA): TGTGCCAGCAAAAGGGAGTACCAAGAGACCCAGTACTTC. J is TRBJ2-5 and V is TRBV2; D is possibly TRBD2 (5 bases). Trimming removed 7 bases from V and 0 bases from J, with 9 bases in between. Germline V gene data show CDR1 as SNHLY and CDR2 as FYNNEI. There are 13 residues in the CDR3.

The chain couples TRBV28 to TRBJ2-1, with 8 nucleotides matching TRBD1. CDR1 is MDHEN and CDR2 is SYDVKM in the germline V gene. Trimming at V came to 3 bases and at J to 5 bases, leaving 3 bases not matched to a gene. The CDR3 sequence is 14 residues long. The CDR3 loop is CASSFYRGDNEQFF. For the CDR3, the DNA is TGTGCCAGCAGTTTCTACAGGGGGGACAATGAGCAGTTCTTC.

The CDR3 spells CAWVGHTNTEAFF. CDR3 sequence (DNA): TGTGCCTGGGTGGGACATACGAACACTGAAGCTTTCTTT. The J gene is TRBJ1-1, the V gene TRBV30, with D perhaps matching TRBD1 (6 bases). In germline, CDR1 is GTSNPN, CDR2 SVGIG (reference sequence). V shed 5 bases and J shed 1 base, with 11 bases lying between them. This CDR3 region has 13 residues. Filled out from reference TRBV30 and TRBJ1-1, the complete variable domain reads SQTIHQWPATLVQPVGSPLSLECTVEGTSNPNLYWYRQAAGRGLQLLFYSVGIGQISSEVPQNLSASRPQDRQFILSSKKLLLSDSGFYLCAWVGHTNTEAFFGQGTRLTVV.

The chain couples TRBV6-1 to TRBJ2-1; 8 bases fit TRBD2. The length of the CDR3 is 14 residues. CDR1 and CDR2 (germline): MNHNS, SASEGT. V gave up 6 bases and J gave up 8 bases; unmatched junction bases: 9. The CDR3 is CASRLAGRTDEQFF. CDR3 nucleotide sequence: TGTGCCAGCAGATTAGCGGGACGTACGGATGAGCAGTTCTTC.

This rearrangement joins TRBV2 to TRBJ2-7, with TRBD1 as a possible D gene (6 bases). Trimming took 4 bases from V and 4 from J, leaving 11 bases between them. Germline V gene data show CDR1 as SNHLY and CDR2 as FYNNEI. The length of the CDR3 is 13 residues. The DNA for the CDR3 is TGTGCCAGCAGTGCGGACAGAGGGTACGAGCAGTACTTC. Its protein is CASSADRGYEQYF.

This chain links TRBV7-3 with TRBJ2-7; the D gene is possibly TRBD1 (5 bases). Germline V CDR1 and CDR2: SGHTA, FQGTGA. Trimming took 5 bases from V and 5 from J, leaving 25 bases between them. CDR3 length: 17 amino acids. CDR3 sequence reads: CASSPTDSWADRNEQYF. The CDR3 DNA reads TGTGCCAGCAGCCCTACTGACAGCTGGGCTGATAGAAACGAGCAGTACTTC.

The J gene is TRBJ2-1, the V gene TRBV4-2, with D tentatively TRBD1 (6 bases). The CDR3 loop spans 16 amino acids. V gave up 1 base and J gave up 8 bases, with 18 bases separating them. The germline V gene encodes CDR1 LGHNA and CDR2 YNFKEQ. As DNA, the CDR3 is TGTGCCAGCAGCCAAGTCGACCAGGGGCAGAGGGATGAGCAGTTCTTC. Its translation: CASSQVDQGQRDEQFF.

The CDR3, as DNA: TGCAGCGTTGGGGCCCCCGACAGAACTAAGGAGCAGTTCTTC. Encoded protein: CSVGAPDRTKEQFF. The rearrangement uses TRBV29-1 and TRBJ2-1; perhaps TRBD1 as D (5 bases). Trimming removed 4 bases at V and 10 bases at J, with 20 bases between. The CDR3 runs to 14 residues. Germline-derived CDR1 and CDR2 are SQVTM and ANQGSEA.

The chain carries TRBV27 and TRBJ1-2; D is ambiguous. Germline loops: CDR1 MNHEY, CDR2 SMNVEV (reference sequence). CDR3 length: 12 amino acids. Trimming took off 6 bases at V and 8 bases at J, with 13 bases between the two ends. Written as DNA, the CDR3 is TGTGCCAGCAGCTCGGGCCGAGGGGGCTACACCTTC. Amino acid sequence: CASSSGRGGYTF.

J is TRBJ2-1 and V is TRBV12-5, with D possibly being TRBD1 (5 bases). Trimming removed 5 bases at V and 4 bases at J, with 18 bases between. The CDR3 consists of 16 residues. Germline V gene data show CDR1 as LGHNT and CDR2 as FRNRAP. CDR3 sequence (DNA): TGTGCTAGTGGTCTCACCAGGGCTGGGGCATACAATGAGCAGTTCTTC. Its translation is CASGLTRAGAYNEQFF.

The J gene is TRBJ2-3, the V gene TRBV11-3, with 9 bases fitting TRBD2. Germline V lookup: CDR1 SGHNT, CDR2 YENEEA. This CDR3 comprises 17 residues. The J segment lost 2 bases and the V segment lost 1 base, leaving 7 bases of the junction unmatched. The CDR3 sequence: CASSLAAAGGVTDTQYF. CDR3 DNA sequence: TGTGCCAGCAGCTTAGCCGCAGCGGGAGGAGTCACAGATACGCAGTATTTT.